The 31 T cell receptor beta chains below all came from one sample that was sequenced in a study of T cells in Graves' hyperthyroidism and ophthalmopathy. Researchers took RNA transcripts and amplified the TCR beta CDR3 regions from them. HTBI primers were the set used in a first-round RT-PCR of the TCR CDR3. Each CDR3 protein is one row after TCRdb ran MiXCR on the multiplex PCR reads. The sample includes 500,000 or so distinct CDR3 sequences, roughly 15% of them seen just once. Material for sequencing was blood. These receptors originate from a young woman with Graves' ophthalmopathy.

This clonotype was recorded at least ten times. The rearrangement uses TRBV3-1 and TRBJ2-6; D gene uncertain. The CDR3 runs 15 residues. The ends were cut back, 5 bases at V and 0 bases at J, with 8 bases in the middle. Germline CDR1 LGHDT, CDR2 YNNKEL (reference sequence). This CDR3 is CASSDGVSGANVLTF. As DNA, the CDR3 is TGTGCCAGCAGCGATGGAGTCTCTGGGGCCAACGTCCTGACTTTC.

In this sample, this clonotype turned up many times. This chain connects TRBV27 to TRBJ2-7; 9 nucleotides agree with TRBD2. Germline loops: CDR1 MNHEY, CDR2 SMNVEV (reference sequence). V lost 5 bases, J lost 0 bases, and 5 bases stayed unmatched. The length of the CDR3 is 15 residues. CDR3 loop: CASSPSGVASYEQYF. CDR3 in DNA: TGTGCCAGCAGTCCTAGCGGGGTCGCCTCCTACGAGCAGTACTTC.

This clonotype was observed at least ten times. The chain carries TRBV7-9 and TRBJ1-2; 7 nucleotides agree with TRBD1. Germline CDR1 reads SEHNR; CDR2 reads FQNEAQ (reference sequence). The CDR3 length is 16 residues. The ends lost 5 bases at V and 6 bases at J; junction bases unmatched: 15. CDR3: CASSTDRPPRGDGYTF. Written as DNA, the CDR3 is TGTGCCAGCAGCACGGACAGACCACCCAGGGGGGATGGCTACACCTTC.

The CDR3 sequence is CASGGDYGYTF. CDR3 coding DNA: TGTGCCAGCGGAGGGGACTATGGCTACACCTTC. The V gene is TRBV2, the J gene TRBJ1-2; D might be TRBD1 (5 bases). The V gene's germline CDR1 is SNHLY and CDR2 FYNNEI. The CDR3 runs 11 residues. Trimming removed 8 bases from V and 3 bases from J, with 7 bases in between.

The chain recombines TRBV10-1 with TRBJ2-1, with 9 positions matching TRBD2. The J segment lost 7 bases and the V segment lost 9 bases, leaving 7 bases of the junction unmatched. CDR3 length equals 13 residues. The germline gives CDR1 WNHNN, CDR2 SYGVQD (reference sequence). CDR3 sequence (DNA): TGCGCCAGTCGAGCGGGGGGACGAAATGAGCAGTTCTTC. This translates into CASRAGGRNEQFF.

This clonotype has just a few counts. It may be a read error: a sequence one base away is much more abundant. This chain links TRBV2 with TRBJ1-1; D remains unclear. The CDR3 extends over 11 amino acids. V lost 6 bases and J 3 bases, leaving 5 bases between the germline ends. CDR1 is SNHLY, CDR2 FYNNEI, per germline. CDR3 nucleotide sequence: TGTGCCAGCAGCGAGGACACTGAAGCTTTCTTT. This encodes CASSEDTEAFF.

This chain's CDR3 is CATGGIGDTQYF. CDR3 nucleotides: TGTGCCACCGGTGGGATCGGAGATACGCAGTATTTT. This sequence joins TRBV24-1 and TRBJ2-3, with D unclear. CDR1 is KGHDR, CDR2 SFDVKD, per germline. V was shortened by 9 bases and J by 5 bases, with 11 bases between the two germline ends. The CDR3 covers 12 residues.

In its sample, this clonotype was seen many times. CDR3 sequence reads: CASSLNEGTEAFF. The CDR3 region has the DNA TGTGCCAGCAGCCTCAATGAGGGGACTGAAGCTTTCTTT. The chain has TRBV13 and TRBJ1-1; D perhaps matches TRBD1 (5 bases). Germline V gives CDR1 PRHDT, CDR2 FYEKMQ (reference sequence). The CDR3 has 13 residues. Trimming took off 5 bases at V and 5 bases at J, with 12 bases between the two ends.

This clonotype is a singleton in its sample. The chain joins TRBV5-1 to TRBJ2-3; TRBD1 matches 7 bases. V was clipped by 2 bases and J by 4 bases; unmatched bases: 7. CDR3 length equals 15 residues. Looked up from germline, CDR1 is SGHRS and CDR2 is YFSETQ. The CDR3 here is CASSFQGGRADTQYF. The CDR3 coding sequence is TGCGCCAGCAGCTTTCAAGGGGGCCGCGCAGATACGCAGTATTTT.

The sample holds many counts of this clonotype. The genes are TRBV12-3 or TRBV12-4 and TRBJ2-1; TRBD2 matches at 9 bases. V shed 1 base, J shed 7 bases, and the junction held 2 bases outside the gene matches. CDR3 size: 14 residues. CDR3 sequence (DNA): TGTGCCAGCAGTTTAGGACTAGCGGATAATGAGCAGTTCTTC. This sequence encodes CASSLGLADNEQFF.

The J gene is TRBJ1-1, the V gene TRBV27; 7 bases match TRBD1. Germline V gene lookup returns CDR1 MNHEY and CDR2 SMNVEV (reference sequence). This CDR3 region has 15 residues. Trimming cost V 8 bases and J 3 bases; bases outside gene matches: 12. Written as DNA, the CDR3 is TGTGCCAGCGAATTGTCCCTTCAGGGGGACACTGAAGCTTTCTTT. Its translation is CASELSLQGDTEAFF.

This clonotype was seen ten or more times. This chain joins TRBV20-1 and TRBJ2-1, with 9 bases that match TRBD2. V lost 1 base to trimming and J lost 7 bases; unmatched junction nucleotides: 8. CDR1 and CDR2 from the germline V gene are DFQATT and SNEGSKA (reference sequence). This CDR3 has 15 amino acids. CDR3 in DNA: TGCAGTGCTAGAGTCGTGAGCGGGAGGAGTAATGAGCAGTTCTTC. This sequence encodes CSARVVSGRSNEQFF.

V gene TRBV5-4 combines with J gene TRBJ2-1; D is possibly TRBD2 (7 bases). The germline V gene encodes CDR1 SGHNT and CDR2 YYREEE (reference sequence). The CDR3 runs 14 residues. The V and J ends lost 7 bases and 5 bases respectively, with 16 bases between them. For the CDR3, the DNA is TGTGCCAGCCGGGGGCCTAGCGGTAACAATGAGCAGTTCTTC. Its translation is CASRGPSGNNEQFF.

The gene calls are TRBV29-1 and TRBJ2-2; D gene ambiguous. CDR1 and CDR2 from the germline V gene are SQVTM and ANQGSEA. The germline V and J ends were trimmed by 3 bases and 2 bases, with 10 bases remaining between them. The CDR3 sequence is 14 residues long. CDR3 protein: CSVERQENTGELFF. Here the CDR3 DNA reads TGCAGCGTTGAGCGGCAGGAAAACACCGGGGAGCTGTTTTTT.

This sequence joins TRBV3-1 and TRBJ2-3; TRBD2 matches 9 bases. This CDR3 region has 17 residues. V trimming: 4 bases; J trimming: 4 bases; junction bases outside the gene matches: 12. CDR1 LGHDT and CDR2 YNNKEL come from the germline V gene (reference sequence). CDR3 amino acids: CASSLSVASGTADTQYF. In DNA form, the CDR3 reads TGTGCCAGCAGCCTCTCGGTGGCTAGCGGGACTGCAGATACGCAGTATTTT.

The chain joins TRBV20-1 to TRBJ1-2, with D unclear. Germline CDR1 is DFQATT and CDR2 is SNEGSKA (reference sequence). The CDR3 runs to 14 residues. The ends were cut back, 2 bases at V and 0 bases at J, with 10 bases in the middle. In nucleotides, the CDR3 is TGCAGTGCTAGATTTCCAGCCACTAACTATGGCTACACCTTC. Its translation is CSARFPATNYGYTF.

This clonotype was recorded many times. This sequence joins TRBV27 and TRBJ1-2; D possibly corresponds to TRBD1 (6 bases). Germline loops: CDR1 MNHEY, CDR2 SMNVEV (reference sequence). V was pared by 5 bases and J by 0 bases, with 22 bases between. The CDR3 has 18 amino acids. The CDR3 loop reads CASSITTGPGIPNYGYTF. The CDR3 DNA is TGTGCCAGCAGTATTACGACAGGACCGGGGATCCCTAACTATGGCTACACCTTC.

The chain uses TRBV6-1 and TRBJ2-3; 9 bases fit TRBD1. The CDR3 sequence is 16 residues long. Unmatched junction bases numbered 7, after V lost 2 bases and J lost 4 bases. Germline V gene data show CDR1 as MNHNS and CDR2 as SASEGT. The CDR3, as DNA: TGTGCCAGCAGTGAATTTTTACAGGGGGCTTCAGATACGCAGTATTTT. Translating gives CASSEFLQGASDTQYF.

This clonotype was counted at least ten times. The V call is TRBV7-2, the J call TRBJ2-7; 8 bases align to TRBD2. CDR1 and CDR2 from the germline V gene are SGHTA and FQGNSA. The CDR3 extends over 15 amino acids. Trimming took 2 bases from V and 1 from J; bases not matched to a gene: 4. The CDR3 is CASSLYSGSSYEQYF. The CDR3 region has the DNA TGTGCCAGCAGCTTATACAGCGGGAGTTCCTACGAGCAGTACTTC.

In regard to this clonotype: A read error may be the cause here, since a much bigger clone is one base away. V usage is TRBV2 and J usage is TRBJ2-7, with 7 bases that match TRBD2. Germline lookup yields CDR1 SNHLY and CDR2 FYNNEI. The CDR3 length is 14 residues. The V segment lost 3 bases and the J segment 2 bases; nucleotides outside the gene matches: 4. The CDR3 coding sequence is TGTGCCAGCAGTGAGGGGAGGGGAGCCTACGAGCAGTACTTC. This codes for CASSEGRGAYEQYF. Based on the CDR3 plus reference TRBV2 and TRBJ2-7, the full variable domain is EPEVTQTPSHQVTQMGQEVILRCVPISNHLYFYWYRQILGQKVEFLVSFYNNEISEKSEIFDDQFSVERPDGSNFTLKIRSTKLEDSAMYFCASSEGRGAYEQYFGPGTRLTVT.

This clonotype was counted many times. CDR3 amino acids: CASSLSPRQPQHF. DNA of the CDR3: TGTGCCAGCAGCTTAAGCCCTAGGCAGCCCCAGCATTTT. The chain couples TRBV7-3 to TRBJ1-5; no clear D. Germline V CDR1 and CDR2: SGHTA, FQGTGA. The CDR3 has 13 residues. Trimming shortened V by 1 base and J by 7 bases, and 8 bases separated the two germline ends.

The chain has TRBV4-1 and TRBJ1-6, with D perhaps TRBD1 (5 bases). With 1 base removed from V and 7 bases from J, the gap between germline ends came to 17 bases. The germline V gene has CDR1 MGHRA and CDR2 YSYEKL. The CDR3 sequence is 17 residues long. CDR3 coding DNA: TGCGCCAGCAGCCAAGTCTGGGGGGAAATCCAAAATTCACCCCTCCACTTT. It translates to CASSQVWGEIQNSPLHF.

This clonotype appeared many times. The chain joins TRBV30 to TRBJ2-1, with a possible D match to TRBD1 (5 bases). This CDR3 is 14 amino acids long. CDR1 GTSNPN and CDR2 SVGIG come from the germline V gene (reference sequence). V lost 1 base, J lost 0 bases, and 7 bases lay in between. The DNA of the CDR3 is TGTGCCTGGAGTGACGACAGCTCCTACAATGAGCAGTTCTTC. This gives the protein CAWSDDSSYNEQFF.

This clonotype was counted a few times. This chain connects TRBV29-1 to TRBJ2-1, with TRBD2 as a possible D gene (7 bases). The CDR3 is 11 residues long. V gave up 8 bases and J gave up 8 bases, with 13 bases separating them. From germline, CDR1 is SQVTM and CDR2 ANQGSEA. The CDR3 spells CSTWGGYEQFF. As DNA, the CDR3 is TGCAGCACCTGGGGGGGCTATGAGCAGTTCTTC.

This clonotype was observed a few times. The rearrangement uses TRBV9 and TRBJ2-1; D is perhaps TRBD1 (6 bases). CDR3 size: 15 residues. Per germline, CDR1 SGDLS and CDR2 YYNGEE. V shed 2 bases and J shed 1 base, with 10 bases lying between them. Here the CDR3 DNA reads TGTGCCAGCAGCGTGACAGGTAATTCCTACAATGAGCAGTTCTTC. Its protein product is CASSVTGNSYNEQFF.

The chain joins TRBV4-2 to TRBJ2-3; no clear D gene. The CDR3 has 15 residues. The V and J ends lost 2 bases and 2 bases respectively, with 11 bases between them. Germline V CDR1 and CDR2: LGHNA, YNFKEQ. CDR3 nucleotides: TGTGCCAGCAGCCAACGGCTGGCCCTCACAGATACGCAGTATTTT. Residues: CASSQRLALTDTQYF.

This clonotype has more than one count but fewer than ten. The chain has TRBV5-1 and TRBJ2-3; 9 nucleotides match TRBD2. Per germline, CDR1 SGHRS and CDR2 YFSETQ. The CDR3 runs to 16 residues. J lost 3 bases, V lost 3 bases, and 8 bases had no gene match. The CDR3 protein is CASSSRLAAATDTQYF. The CDR3 DNA reads TGCGCCAGCAGCTCACGACTAGCGGCCGCGACAGATACGCAGTATTTT.

This clonotype came up a few times. The chain is built from TRBV9 and TRBJ2-2, with D uncertain. V gave up 0 bases and J gave up 5 bases, with 11 bases separating them. The germline gives CDR1 SGDLS, CDR2 YYNGEE. The CDR3 sequence is 15 residues long. CDR3 sequence (DNA): TGTGCCAGCAGCGTAGGTCGAGCGCATACCGGGGAGCTGTTTTTT. This codes for CASSVGRAHTGELFF.

This clonotype was observed many times. The CDR3 DNA reads TGTGCCAGCAGCAAGACTAGCGGGGGGACCAGCACAGATACGCAGTATTTT. Amino acids: CASSKTSGGTSTDTQYF. The chain has TRBV7-9 and TRBJ2-3, with TRBD2 identical over 13 bases. The CDR3 is 17 amino acids. The germline CDR1 and CDR2 sequences are SEHNR and FQNEAQ (reference sequence). The J segment lost 0 bases and the V segment lost 5 bases, leaving 5 bases of the junction unmatched. Full variable domain (outside the CDR3, taken from reference TRBV7-9 and TRBJ2-3): DTGVSQNPRHKITKRGQNVTFRCDPISEHNRLYWYRQTLGQGPEFLTYFQNEAQLEKSRLLSDRFSAERPKGSFSTLEIQRTEQGDSAMYLCASSKTSGGTSTDTQYFGPGTRLTVL.

This clonotype has at least ten counts. The J gene is TRBJ1-1, the V gene TRBV12-3 or TRBV12-4, with D possibly TRBD1 on 5 matching bases. The germline V and J ends were trimmed by 4 bases and 3 bases, with 9 bases remaining between them. The length of the CDR3 is 13 residues. The CDR3 here is CASSSRGDTEAFF. The DNA of the CDR3 is TGTGCCAGCAGTTCCCGGGGGGACACTGAAGCTTTCTTT.

V and J are TRBV29-1 and TRBJ1-1; a weak D match, TRBD1 (5 bases). CDR3 length equals 15 residues. Germline CDR1 and CDR2: SQVTM and ANQGSEA. V shed 7 bases and J shed 1 base, with 19 bases lying between them. CDR3 sequence (DNA): TGCAGCGGCTGGACTCTGACAGTGCCGAACACTGAAGCTTTCTTT. Protein product: CSGWTLTVPNTEAFF.